The 31 T cell receptor beta chains below were found in one sample sequenced in a study of PD-1 blockade in classical Hodgkin lymphoma. Time point given: cycle 4 day 1 (C4D1), after less than 7 weeks of nivolumab. After autologous stem cell transplantation all patients relapsed, and prior brentuximab vedotin exposure differed between cohorts. Only in-frame clones appear in the TCRdb table, and some are missing; sequencing was by immunoSEQ multiplex PCR. The sample carries under 35,000 clones, around 74% recorded once. The sequences come from peripheral blood mononuclear cells (PBMCs), collected before the fourth cycle of nivolumab. These receptors all stem from a human donor with classical Hodgkin lymphoma.

This clone has just a few counts. This chain joins TRBV19 and TRBJ1-5, with D perhaps TRBD1 (5 bases). Germline V CDR1 and CDR2: LNHDA, SQIVND (reference sequence). The CDR3 loop spans 16 amino acids. V was shortened by 6 bases and J by 3 bases, with 18 bases between the two germline ends. The CDR3 sequence is CASSYTGTISNQPQHF. DNA for the CDR3: TGTGCCAGTAGCTATACAGGCACTATCTCCAATCAGCCCCAGCATTTT. Drawing the rest from reference TRBV19 and TRBJ1-5, the complete variable domain is DGGITQSPKYLFRKEGQNVTLSCEQNLNHDAMYWYRQDPGQGLRLIYYSQIVNDFQKGDIAEGYSVSREKKESFPLTVTSAQKNPTAFYLCASSYTGTISNQPQHFGDGTRLSIL.

V usage is TRBV28 and J usage is TRBJ2-3; D is perhaps TRBD1 (6 bases). The CDR3 runs 17 residues. V lost 10 bases, J lost 1 base, and 24 bases lay in between. CDR1 and CDR2 from the germline V gene are MDHEN and SYDVKM. CDR3 residues: CATDNAGVTLGTDTQYF. DNA of the CDR3: TGTGCCACCGATAACGCAGGGGTCACACTAGGCACAGATACGCAGTATTTT.

As for this clone: Possible read error: a much larger clone is one base away. The sample contains more than one DNA sequence encoding this CDR3. V is TRBV9 and J is TRBJ2-2; D ambiguous. In germline, CDR1 is SGDLS, CDR2 YYNGEE. The CDR3 contains 12 residues. With 4 bases removed from V and 2 bases from J, the gap between germline ends came to 3 bases. The CDR3 here is CASSLNTGELFF. CDR3 sequence (DNA): TGTGCCAGCAGCCTAAACACCGGGGAGCTGTTTTTT. The variable domain in full, completed from reference TRBV9 and TRBJ2-2, reads DSGVTQTPKHLITATGQRVTLRCSPRSGDLSVYWYQQSLDQGLQFLIQYYNGEERAKGNILERFSAQQFPDLHSELNLSSLELGDSALYFCASSLNTGELFFGEGSRLTVL.

The chain uses TRBV7-9 and TRBJ2-1; weak D call: TRBD2 (6 bases). The CDR3 covers 12 residues. The V end was cut by 4 bases, the J end by 11 bases, with 12 bases between. Germline V gives CDR1 SEHNR, CDR2 FQNEAQ (reference sequence). DNA of the CDR3: TGTGCCAGCAGCTCACATAGCGGAAAGCAGTTCTTC. Amino acids: CASSSHSGKQFF.

The chain is built from TRBV5-4 and TRBJ2-4; 7 bases map to TRBD1. CDR3 length equals 13 residues. In germline, CDR1 is SGHNT, CDR2 YYREEE (reference sequence). Trimming took 4 bases from V and 5 from J; bases not matched to a gene: 3. CDR3 bases: TGTGCCAGCAGCGCCGGGACAGAAAACATTCAGTACTTC. The encoded protein is CASSAGTENIQYF. Based on the CDR3 plus reference TRBV5-4 and TRBJ2-4, the full variable domain is ETGVTQSPTHLIKTRGQQVTLRCSSQSGHNTVSWYQQALGQGPQFIFQYYREEENGRGNFPPRFSGLQFPNYSSELNVNALELDDSALYLCASSAGTENIQYFGAGTRLSVL.

This chain links TRBV6-5 with TRBJ2-1; 8 bases line up with TRBD2. The CDR3 has 15 residues. Trimming removed 5 bases from V and 4 bases from J; junction bases left unmatched: 7. Germline lookup yields CDR1 MNHEY and CDR2 SVGAGI. The CDR3 here is CASSPMGGGYNEQFF. DNA of the CDR3: TGTGCCAGCAGTCCTATGGGCGGGGGGTACAATGAGCAGTTCTTC.

The V gene is TRBV2, the J gene TRBJ2-2; TRBD1 matches at 8 bases. This CDR3 is built from 15 residues. With V trimmed by 8 bases and J by 5 bases, 10 bases remained unmatched. CDR1 is SNHLY and CDR2 is FYNNEI in the germline V gene. CDR3 in DNA: TGTGCCAGCCCCCCCCGGACAGGGAAAACCGGGGAGCTGTTTTTT. This sequence encodes CASPPRTGKTGELFF.

In nucleotides, the CDR3 is TGTGCCAGCTCATCGGGTGGACAGGGGAAAAACATTCAGTACTTC. It translates to CASSSGGQGKNIQYF. This chain uses TRBV18 with TRBJ2-4; the match to TRBD1 covers 9 bases. Trimming removed 5 bases from V and 4 bases from J; junction bases left unmatched: 6. This CDR3 has 15 residues. Per germline, CDR1 KGHSH and CDR2 LQKENI.

This clone was counted a single time. The chain joins TRBV19 to TRBJ2-7, with TRBD1 identical over 10 bases. CDR3 size: 16 residues. Germline assignment: CDR1 LNHDA and CDR2 SQIVND (reference sequence). Losses at the gene ends were 5 bases for V and 2 bases for J; bases not matched to a gene: 9. The CDR3: CASSSRTGGVAYEQYF. DNA for the CDR3: TGTGCCAGTAGTTCCCGGACAGGGGGTGTTGCCTACGAGCAGTACTTC.

The V and J genes are TRBV7-9 and TRBJ1-1, with 7 bases fitting TRBD1. Germline CDR1 reads SEHNR; CDR2 reads FQNEAQ (reference sequence). The trim removed 4 bases at V and 0 bases at J, leaving 8 bases unmatched. CDR3 length equals 16 residues. The CDR3 DNA follows: TGTGCCAGCAGCTCGGGACAGAATTTTATGAACACTGAAGCTTTCTTT. Protein product: CASSSGQNFMNTEAFF.

This clone was detected only once. The chain combines TRBV10-3 with TRBJ2-7; the match to TRBD1 covers 7 bases. The CDR3 runs to 14 residues. The germline V gene encodes CDR1 ENHRY and CDR2 SYGVKD. V shed 3 bases, J shed 3 bases, and the junction held 5 bases outside the gene matches. The CDR3 nucleotides are TGTGCCATCAGTGACTCGACAGGGTTCTACGAGCAGTACTTC. Translated, it gives CAISDSTGFYEQYF.

The chain couples TRBV28 to TRBJ2-1; D not resolved. CDR1 is MDHEN and CDR2 is SYDVKM in the germline V gene. With 3 bases removed from V and 0 bases from J, the gap between germline ends came to 9 bases. There are 15 residues in the CDR3. This CDR3 reads CASSFGLSSYNEQFF. CDR3 sequence (DNA): TGTGCCAGCAGTTTTGGTCTGAGCTCCTACAATGAGCAGTTCTTC.

To note about this clone: Germline and junction disagree at one end, which may indicate a read error. The chain combines TRBV7-7 with TRBJ1-1; D not resolved. Looked up from germline, CDR1 is SSHAT and CDR2 is FNYEAQ (reference sequence). The CDR3 contains 13 residues. In DNA, the CDR3 is TGTGCTAGCAGCTTAAGCGGCGGCACTGAAGCTTTCTTT. This translates into CASSLSGGTEAFF.

The rearrangement joins TRBV14 to TRBJ2-5, with 9 bases identical to TRBD2. The CDR3 covers 14 residues. Germline V CDR1 and CDR2: SGHDN, FVKESK. Unmatched junction bases numbered 2, after V lost 2 bases and J lost 4 bases. CDR3 sequence (DNA): TGTGCCAGCAGCCAACATAGCGGGAGAGAGACCCAGTACTTC. This encodes CASSQHSGRETQYF.

The chain links TRBV19 to TRBJ2-3; tentatively, D is TRBD2 (5 bases). In germline, CDR1 is LNHDA, CDR2 SQIVND (reference sequence). Trimming left V 5 bases short and J 1 base short, with 10 bases between. The CDR3 contains 14 residues. CDR3 nucleotides: TGTGCCAGTAGTGGGAGCGGCGGCACAGATACGCAGTATTTT. Its translation: CASSGSGGTDTQYF.

The chain links TRBV7-8 to TRBJ1-2; TRBD1 might be the D (5 bases). CDR1 is SGHVS and CDR2 is FQNEAQ in the germline V gene. The CDR3 runs 20 residues. Between the trimmed V and J ends, which lost 4 bases and 1 base, there was a span of 28 bases. This CDR3 reads CASSSEGGETSFQFNYGYTF. The CDR3 region has the DNA TGTGCCAGCAGCTCAGAGGGAGGGGAGACTTCTTTTCAATTTAACTATGGCTACACCTTC. The entire variable domain, with the rest obtained from reference TRBV7-8 and TRBJ1-2, is as follows: GAGVSQSPRYKVAKRGQDVALRCDPISGHVSLFWYQQALGQGPEFLTYFQNEAQLDKSGLPSDRFFAERPEGSVSTLKIQRTQQEDSAVYLCASSSEGGETSFQFNYGYTFGSGTRLTVV.

V and J are TRBV9 and TRBJ2-3, with 7 bases identical to TRBD1. The germline CDR1 and CDR2 sequences are SGDLS and YYNGEE. The CDR3 has 16 residues. Trimming took 2 bases from V and 1 from J; bases not matched to a gene: 7. CDR3 residues: CASSVAGGKGTDTQYF. DNA for the CDR3: TGTGCCAGCAGCGTCGCAGGGGGTAAAGGCACAGATACGCAGTATTTT. Complete variable domain (other parts from reference TRBV9 and TRBJ2-3): DSGVTQTPKHLITATGQRVTLRCSPRSGDLSVYWYQQSLDQGLQFLIQYYNGEERAKGNILERFSAQQFPDLHSELNLSSLELGDSALYFCASSVAGGKGTDTQYFGPGTRLTVL.

The rearrangement uses TRBV5-1 and TRBJ2-7; D gene unclear. The CDR3 totals 14 residues. The germline V gene has CDR1 SGHRS and CDR2 YFSETQ. V lost 0 bases and J lost 4, with 11 bases in between. CDR3 DNA: TGCGCCAGCAGCTTGGACAGCGCCGTGTACGAGCAGTACTTC. Translated, it gives CASSLDSAVYEQYF.

The V and J genes are TRBV25-1 and TRBJ1-2, with a possible D match to TRBD1 (5 bases). The CDR3 has 14 amino acids. Per the germline V gene, CDR1 is MGHDK and CDR2 is SYGVNS. With 2 bases removed from V and 8 bases from J, the gap between germline ends came to 15 bases. The CDR3 is CASSEGFAGVGYTF. The CDR3 region has the DNA TGTGCCAGCAGTGAAGGTTTTGCGGGGGTAGGCTACACCTTC.

The table lists this clone with a few counts. The chain has TRBV27 and TRBJ2-1; D remains ambiguous. CDR1 is MNHEY, CDR2 SMNVEV, per germline (reference sequence). This CDR3 comprises 14 residues. V was shortened by 8 bases and J by 6 bases, with 17 bases between the two germline ends. CDR3 residues: CASRPGPPTNEQFF. In nucleotides, the CDR3 is TGTGCCAGCCGCCCGGGCCCACCCACCAATGAGCAGTTCTTC.

A single count supports this clone. The rearrangement uses TRBV2 and TRBJ1-5, with 7 nucleotides matching TRBD1. Germline trimming cut 4 bases from V and 4 bases from J; bases unmatched to any gene: 13. Germline CDR1 reads SNHLY; CDR2 reads FYNNEI. The CDR3 has 17 residues. Written as DNA, the CDR3 is TGTGCCAGCAGTGGTACAGGGGAGGCTGTTACGAATCAGCCCCAGCATTTT. Its translation: CASSGTGEAVTNQPQHF.

Comment on this clone: A read error may account for a junction end that differs from germline. The chain joins TRBV7-8 to TRBJ2-6; TRBD1 matches at 8 bases. The CDR3 consists of 18 residues. CDR1 and CDR2 from the germline V gene are SGHVS and FQNEAQ. Written as DNA, the CDR3 is TGTGCCAGCAGCTCCCTGACAGGGGCCGGGTCTGGAGCCAACGTCCTGACTTTC. This gives the protein CASSSLTGAGSGANVLTF.

The chain combines TRBV7-8 with TRBJ2-1, with a weak D call TRBD1 (5 bases). The CDR3 is 15 amino acids. The V end lost 1 base, the J end lost 8 bases, and 15 bases lay between the germline ends. Germline CDR1 reads SGHVS; CDR2 reads FQNEAQ. The CDR3 sequence is CASSLGQGVEDEQFF. CDR3 sequence (DNA): TGTGCCAGCAGCTTAGGTCAAGGGGTTGAGGATGAGCAGTTCTTC.

The chain uses TRBV29-1 and TRBJ1-1, with TRBD1 identical over 7 bases. CDR1 and CDR2 (germline): SQVTM, ANQGSEA. The CDR3 consists of 13 residues. Trimming cost V 3 bases and J 2 bases; bases outside gene matches: 3. CDR3 nucleotides: TGCAGCGTTGAGAACAGGGGCAACACTGAAGCTTTCTTT. This codes for CSVENRGNTEAFF.

V gene TRBV23-1 combines with J gene TRBJ1-4; D perhaps matches TRBD1 (5 bases). TRBV23-1 is designated an ORF whose function remains uncertain. CDR3 size: 17 residues. V lost 5 bases, J lost 3 bases, and 19 bases lay in between. The CDR3 loop reads CASSLGGSPFANEKLFF. The CDR3 DNA reads as TGCGCCAGCAGTTTGGGGGGATCGCCGTTTGCTAATGAAAAACTGTTTTTT.

This chain uses TRBV18 with TRBJ1-4, with TRBD1 as a possible D gene (5 bases). The CDR3 runs to 16 residues. The ends were cut back, 0 bases at V and 6 bases at J, with 14 bases in the middle. In germline, CDR1 is KGHSH, CDR2 LQKENI. The CDR3 spells CASSPPVRDRYEKLFF. CDR3 DNA sequence: TGTGCCAGCTCACCACCGGTCAGGGACCGTTATGAAAAACTGTTTTTT. The full variable domain, completed using reference TRBV18 and TRBJ1-4, is NAGVMQNPRHLVRRRGQEARLRCSPMKGHSHVYWYRQLPEEGLKFMVYLQKENIIDESGMPKERFSAEFPKEGPSILRIQQVVRGDSAAYFCASSPPVRDRYEKLFFGSGTQLSVL.

This chain uses TRBV15 with TRBJ2-5; TRBD1 matches at 7 bases. CDR3 length: 13 amino acids. Germline V gene lookup returns CDR1 LNHNV and CDR2 YYDKDF (reference sequence). V shed 3 bases, J shed 5 bases, and the junction held 3 bases outside the gene matches. The CDR3 DNA reads as TGTGCCACCAGCAGTCCACAGGGGGAGACCCAGTACTTC. Protein sequence: CATSSPQGETQYF. The whole variable domain, filled in from reference TRBV15 and TRBJ2-5, reads DAMVIQNPRYQVTQFGKPVTLSCSQTLNHNVMYWYQQKSSQAPKLLFHYYDKDFNNEADTPDNFQSRRPNTSFCFLDIRSPGLGDTAMYLCATSSPQGETQYFGPGTRLLVL.

The rearrangement uses TRBV19 and TRBJ1-5; D gene uncertain. This CDR3 is 12 amino acids long. V shed 1 base and J shed 5 bases, with 3 bases lying between them. Germline V gene lookup returns CDR1 LNHDA and CDR2 SQIVND (reference sequence). As DNA, the CDR3 is TGTGCCAGTAGTATAGTCGATCAGCCCCAGCATTTT. Its translation is CASSIVDQPQHF.

The rearrangement uses TRBV5-4 and TRBJ2-2; TRBD2 matches 10 bases. Trimming took 0 bases from V and 1 from J; bases not matched to a gene: 0. The germline CDR1 and CDR2 sequences are SGHNT and YYREEE (reference sequence). This CDR3 has 16 amino acids. CDR3 nucleotides: TGTGCCAGCAGCTTGGGACTAGCGGGGAACACCGGGGAGCTGTTTTTT. Translating it yields CASSLGLAGNTGELFF. The full variable domain, its missing parts supplied by reference TRBV5-4 and TRBJ2-2, is ETGVTQSPTHLIKTRGQQVTLRCSSQSGHNTVSWYQQALGQGPQFIFQYYREEENGRGNFPPRFSGLQFPNYSSELNVNALELDDSALYLCASSLGLAGNTGELFFGEGSRLTVL.

The rearrangement links TRBV19 to TRBJ1-2; D possibly corresponds to TRBD1 (5 bases). Germline V gives CDR1 LNHDA, CDR2 SQIVND (reference sequence). This CDR3 spans 14 amino acids. The ends were cut back, 3 bases at V and 6 bases at J, with 14 bases in the middle. The CDR3 coding sequence is TGTGCCAGTAGTATCGGGGCCTCGTCCCATGGCTACACCTTC. This codes for CASSIGASSHGYTF.

The chain recombines TRBV4-1 with TRBJ2-7, with 9 bases fitting TRBD1. Germline V gene lookup returns CDR1 MGHRA and CDR2 YSYEKL. This CDR3 comprises 16 residues. V was pared by 4 bases and J by 2 bases, with 9 bases of the junction left unmatched. In DNA form, the CDR3 reads TGCGCCAGCAGCCGACCTACCGGGACAGGGCCCTACGAGCAGTACTTC. Residues: CASSRPTGTGPYEQYF.